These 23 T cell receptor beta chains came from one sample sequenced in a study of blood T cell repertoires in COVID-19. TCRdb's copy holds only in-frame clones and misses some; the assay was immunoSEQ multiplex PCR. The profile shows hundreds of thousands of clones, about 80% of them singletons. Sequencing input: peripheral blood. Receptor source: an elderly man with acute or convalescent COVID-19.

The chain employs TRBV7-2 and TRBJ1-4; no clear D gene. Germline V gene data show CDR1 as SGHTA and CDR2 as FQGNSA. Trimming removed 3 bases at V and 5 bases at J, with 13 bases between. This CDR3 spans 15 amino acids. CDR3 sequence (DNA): TGTGCCAGCAGCTTTTTTCCGGGTGTCAATGAAAAACTGTTTTTT. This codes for CASSFFPGVNEKLFF.

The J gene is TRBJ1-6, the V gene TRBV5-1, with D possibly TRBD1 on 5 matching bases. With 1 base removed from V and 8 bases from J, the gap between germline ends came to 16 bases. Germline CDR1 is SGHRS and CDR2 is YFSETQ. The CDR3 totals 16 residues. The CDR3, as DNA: TGCGCCAGCAGCTTGTCCCAGGGTGGGTCGGATTCACCCCTCCACTTT. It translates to CASSLSQGGSDSPLHF.

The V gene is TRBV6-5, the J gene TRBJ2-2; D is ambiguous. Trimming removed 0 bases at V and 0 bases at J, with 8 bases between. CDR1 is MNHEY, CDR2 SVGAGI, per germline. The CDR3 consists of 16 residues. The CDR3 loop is CASSYSRRTNTGELFF. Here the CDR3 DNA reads TGTGCCAGCAGTTACTCGAGGCGAACGAACACCGGGGAGCTGTTTTTT.

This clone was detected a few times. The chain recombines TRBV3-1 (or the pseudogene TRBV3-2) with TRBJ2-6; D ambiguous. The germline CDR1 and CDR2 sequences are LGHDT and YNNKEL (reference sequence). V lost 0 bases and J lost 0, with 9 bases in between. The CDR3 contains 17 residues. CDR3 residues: CASSQDHKLSGANVLTF. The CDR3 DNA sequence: TGTGCCAGCAGCCAAGATCATAAGCTCTCTGGGGCCAACGTCCTGACTTTC.

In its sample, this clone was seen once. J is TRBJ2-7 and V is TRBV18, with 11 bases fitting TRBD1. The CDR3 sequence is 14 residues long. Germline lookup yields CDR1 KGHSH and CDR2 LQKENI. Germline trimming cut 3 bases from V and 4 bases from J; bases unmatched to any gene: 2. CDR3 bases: TGTGCCAGCTCACCCCGGGACAGGGGGTACGAGCAGTACTTC. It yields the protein CASSPRDRGYEQYF.

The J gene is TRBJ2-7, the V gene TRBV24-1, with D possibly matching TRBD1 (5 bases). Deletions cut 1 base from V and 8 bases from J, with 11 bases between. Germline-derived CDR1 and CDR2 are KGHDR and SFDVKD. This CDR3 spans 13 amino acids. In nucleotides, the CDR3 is TGTGCCACCAGTGATTTCGGGTTGGGGCAGCAGTACTTC. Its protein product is CATSDFGLGQQYF.

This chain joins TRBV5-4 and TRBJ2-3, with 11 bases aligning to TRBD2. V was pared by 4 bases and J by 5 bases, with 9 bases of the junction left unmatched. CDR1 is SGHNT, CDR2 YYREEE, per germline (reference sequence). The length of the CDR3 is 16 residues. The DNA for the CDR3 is TGTGCCAGCAGCCTTACCGGGACTAGCGGAAGAGATACGCAGTATTTT. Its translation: CASSLTGTSGRDTQYF.

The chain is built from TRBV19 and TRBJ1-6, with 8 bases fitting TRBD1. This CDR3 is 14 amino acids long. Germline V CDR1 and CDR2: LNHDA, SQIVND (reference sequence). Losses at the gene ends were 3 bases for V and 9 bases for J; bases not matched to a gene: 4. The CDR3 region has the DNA TGTGCCAGTAGTATGGGACAGGCCGGTTCACCCCTCCACTTT. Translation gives CASSMGQAGSPLHF.

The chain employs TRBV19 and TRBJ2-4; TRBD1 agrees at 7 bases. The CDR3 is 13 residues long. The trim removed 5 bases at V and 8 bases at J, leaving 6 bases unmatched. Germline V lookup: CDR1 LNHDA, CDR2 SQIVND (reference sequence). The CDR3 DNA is TGTGCCAGTAGTCCAACAGGGGTCGACATTCAGTACTTC. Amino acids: CASSPTGVDIQYF.

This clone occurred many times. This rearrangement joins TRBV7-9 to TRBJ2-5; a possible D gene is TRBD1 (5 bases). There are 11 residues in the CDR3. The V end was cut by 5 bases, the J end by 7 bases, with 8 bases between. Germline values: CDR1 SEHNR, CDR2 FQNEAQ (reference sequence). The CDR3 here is CASSPQGTQYF. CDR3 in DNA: TGTGCCAGCAGCCCTCAGGGGACCCAGTACTTC.

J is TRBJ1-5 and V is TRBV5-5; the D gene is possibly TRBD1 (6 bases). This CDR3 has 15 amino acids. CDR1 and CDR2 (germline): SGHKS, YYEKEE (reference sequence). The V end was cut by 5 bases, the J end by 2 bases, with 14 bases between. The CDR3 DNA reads TGTGCCAGCAGTTTACAGGGTAACGGCAATCAGCCCCAGCATTTT. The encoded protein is CASSLQGNGNQPQHF.

This chain's CDR3 is CASSFIERGNEQFF. As DNA, the CDR3 is TGTGCCAGCAGTTTTATCGAGCGGGGGAATGAGCAGTTCTTC. This chain connects TRBV6-5 to TRBJ2-1; TRBD2 aligns across 8 bases. Germline trimming cut 4 bases from V and 7 bases from J; bases unmatched to any gene: 6. This CDR3 comprises 14 residues. The germline V gene encodes CDR1 MNHEY and CDR2 SVGAGI.

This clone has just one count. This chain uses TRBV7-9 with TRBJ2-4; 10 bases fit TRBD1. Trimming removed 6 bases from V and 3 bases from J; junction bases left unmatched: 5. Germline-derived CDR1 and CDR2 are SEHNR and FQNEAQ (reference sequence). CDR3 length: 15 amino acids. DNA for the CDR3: TGTGCCAGCAGTAAGGGGGACAGGGGCAAAAACATTCAGTACTTC. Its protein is CASSKGDRGKNIQYF.

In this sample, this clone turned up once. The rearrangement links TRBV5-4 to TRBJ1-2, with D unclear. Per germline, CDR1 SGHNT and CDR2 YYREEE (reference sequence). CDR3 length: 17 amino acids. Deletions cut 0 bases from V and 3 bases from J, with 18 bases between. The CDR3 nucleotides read TGTGCCAGCAGCTTGGAAGGCACCGCCAGGTTCCACTATGGCTACACCTTC. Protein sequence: CASSLEGTARFHYGYTF.

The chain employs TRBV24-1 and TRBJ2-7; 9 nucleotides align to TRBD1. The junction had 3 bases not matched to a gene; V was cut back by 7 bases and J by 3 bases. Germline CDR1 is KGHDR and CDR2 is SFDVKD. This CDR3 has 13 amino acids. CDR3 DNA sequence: TGTGCCACCAGGGAGGGACAGGGCTACGAGCAGTACTTC. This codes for CATREGQGYEQYF.

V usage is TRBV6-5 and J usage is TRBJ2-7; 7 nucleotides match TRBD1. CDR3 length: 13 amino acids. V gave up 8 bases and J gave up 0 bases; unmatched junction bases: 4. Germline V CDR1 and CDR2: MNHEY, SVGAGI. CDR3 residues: CASEGQNSYEQYF. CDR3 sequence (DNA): TGTGCCAGCGAGGGACAGAACTCCTACGAGCAGTACTTC.

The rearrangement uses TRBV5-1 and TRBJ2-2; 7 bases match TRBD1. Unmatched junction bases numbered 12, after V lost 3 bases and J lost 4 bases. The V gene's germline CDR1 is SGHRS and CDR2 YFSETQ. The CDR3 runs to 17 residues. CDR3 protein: CASSSSRDRITTGELFF. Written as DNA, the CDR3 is TGCGCCAGCAGCTCGTCCAGGGACAGAATTACCACCGGGGAGCTGTTTTTT.

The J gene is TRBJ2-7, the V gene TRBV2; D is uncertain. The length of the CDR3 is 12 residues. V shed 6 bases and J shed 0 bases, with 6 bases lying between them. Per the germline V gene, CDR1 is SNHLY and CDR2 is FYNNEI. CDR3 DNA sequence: TGTGCCAGCAGCGACATCTCCTACGAGCAGTACTTC. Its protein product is CASSDISYEQYF.

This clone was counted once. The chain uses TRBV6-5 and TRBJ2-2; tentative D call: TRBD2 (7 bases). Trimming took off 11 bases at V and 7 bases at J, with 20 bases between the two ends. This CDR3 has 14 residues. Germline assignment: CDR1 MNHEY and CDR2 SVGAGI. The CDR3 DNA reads TGTGCCGCACGGGGGGCGGGTGTAGTCGGGGAGCTGTTTTTT. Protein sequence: CAARGAGVVGELFF.

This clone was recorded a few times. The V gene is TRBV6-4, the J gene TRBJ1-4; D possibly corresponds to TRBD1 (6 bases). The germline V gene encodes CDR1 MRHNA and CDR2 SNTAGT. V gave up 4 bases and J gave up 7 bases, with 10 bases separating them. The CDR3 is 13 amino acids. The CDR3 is CASSAVGGEKLFF. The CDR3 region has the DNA TGTGCCAGCAGTGCCGTAGGGGGTGAAAAACTGTTTTTT.

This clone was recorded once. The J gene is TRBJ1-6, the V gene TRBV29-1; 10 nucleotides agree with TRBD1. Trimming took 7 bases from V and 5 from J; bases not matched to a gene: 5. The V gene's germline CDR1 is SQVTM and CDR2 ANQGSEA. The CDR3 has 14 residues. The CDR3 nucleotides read TGCAGCGCTTTGACAGGGGGCAATAATTCACCCCTCCACTTT. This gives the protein CSALTGGNNSPLHF.

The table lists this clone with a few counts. CDR3 sequence (DNA): TGTGCCAGCAGCCAAGATGATCTGGGCAGGGGGAGAGAGACCCAGTACTTC. Protein sequence: CASSQDDLGRGRETQYF. The chain is built from TRBV3-1 (or the pseudogene TRBV3-2) and TRBJ2-5, with 7 bases aligning to TRBD1. Germline V lookup: CDR1 LGHDT, CDR2 YNNKEL (reference sequence). The J segment lost 4 bases and the V segment lost 0 bases, leaving 11 bases of the junction unmatched. The CDR3 contains 17 residues.

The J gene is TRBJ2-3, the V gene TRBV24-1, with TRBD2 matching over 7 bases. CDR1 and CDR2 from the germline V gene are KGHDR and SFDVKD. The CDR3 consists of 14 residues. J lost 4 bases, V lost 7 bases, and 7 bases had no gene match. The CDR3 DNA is TGTGCCACCAGCTCCCCAGCGGGACCAGATACGCAGTATTTT. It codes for CATSSPAGPDTQYF.